This T cell receptor beta chain was recorded in a study of T-cell reconstitution after alpha-beta-depleted transplantation in children. CDR1 and CDR2 (germline): SQVTM, ANQGSEA. The V end lost 4 bases, the J end lost 3 bases, and 18 bases lay between the germline ends. The CDR3 totals 15 residues. Preparation of the TCRbeta library involved a method that used unique molecular identifiers. TCRdb re-analysed the PCR reads in MiXCR, keeping a single row per CDR3 protein. The table lists roughly 240,000 distinct CDR3 sequences, roughly 7.7% of them singletons. This clonotype has just a few counts. Its antigen is as yet unknown. Study results and limitations: There were reportedly several hundred expanded graft clones from which alpha-beta T cells came about two months after transplant. Newly made T cells mostly supplied T-cell counts and diversity one year after transplant.

The specimen was PBMCs, mostly from graft donor cells, collected 180 days after TCRalphabeta/CD19-depleted stem cell transplant. This receptor was obtained from a male patient younger than 18 who had a stem cell transplant for acute lymphoblastic leukemia, so the T cells may come from the graft donor. The chain joins TRBV29-1 to TRBJ2-5, with D possibly TRBD1 on 5 matching bases. The CDR3, as DNA: TGCAGCGTTGGAGGCAGAGCAGGGTGGGAAGAGACCCAGTACTTC. Protein sequence: CSVGGRAGWEETQYF.